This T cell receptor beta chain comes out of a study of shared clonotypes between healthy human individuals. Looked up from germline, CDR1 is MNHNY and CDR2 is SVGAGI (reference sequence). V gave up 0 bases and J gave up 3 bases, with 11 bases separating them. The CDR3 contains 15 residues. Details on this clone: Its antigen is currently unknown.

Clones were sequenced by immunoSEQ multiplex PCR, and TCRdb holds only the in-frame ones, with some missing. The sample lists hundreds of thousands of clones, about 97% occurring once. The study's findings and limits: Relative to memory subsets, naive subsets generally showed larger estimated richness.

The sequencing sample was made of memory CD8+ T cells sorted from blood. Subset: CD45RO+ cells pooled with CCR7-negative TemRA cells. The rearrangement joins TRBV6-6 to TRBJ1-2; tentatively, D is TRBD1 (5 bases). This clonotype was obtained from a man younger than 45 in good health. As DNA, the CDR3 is TGTGCCAGCAGTTACTCCGCAGGGCGCGACTATGGCTACACCTTC. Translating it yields CASSYSAGRDYGYTF.